Below, one T cell receptor beta chain is given with its context. Its specificity is unknown. The CDR3 extends over 11 amino acids. V was pared by 3 bases and J by 2 bases, with 1 base between. Germline lookup yields CDR1 SGHRS and CDR2 YFSETQ. This entry comes from a study of vaccination effects on CD4 cells after COVID-19. The protocol was immunoSEQ multiplex PCR, while the TCRdb copy is restricted to in-frame clones and leaves out a portion. Among 20,000 to 25,000 clones, around 70% were seen once, and the ten largest hold 7% to 10%. Viral peptide pool expansion of antigen-specific CD4+ T cells preceded sequencing in the ViraFEST assay. The culture ran for 9 to 11 days, and then CD4+ T cells were isolated. As their vaccination, participants received two doses of either BNT162b2 or mRNA-1273. The authors exchanged half the medium for IL-2 medium on days 3 and 7.

This sequence joins TRBV5-1 and TRBJ2-3; D is uncertain. This TCR was sampled from a human donor who received a COVID-19 vaccine. Sequencing used CD4+ T cells from PBMCs cultured with SARS-CoV-2 spike peptides, obtained after COVID-19 vaccination. The CDR3 region is CASSSTDTQYF. The CDR3 DNA is TGCGCCAGCAGCTCCACAGATACGCAGTATTTT.